These 2 T cell receptor beta chains came from one sample sequenced in a study of T cell responses to AZD1222 COVID-19 vaccine (dated by TCRdb to the early 2020s). Receptor libraries were prepared by the immunoSEQ multiplex PCR assay. What TCRdb holds here is the immuneACCESS table cut down to in-frame rearrangements. Part of the clones is not present; checked against another copy, under half of the missing clones reflect an unresolved V gene, and the others are unexplained. The sample table contains fewer than 90,000 clones; only one count was recorded for roughly 90% of them. Roughly a tenth of the sample belongs to the ten largest clones. The time point label, as the study defines it: baseline before first vaccination. The sample here was peripheral blood, taken on day 0 of AZD1222 vaccination. These receptors were collected from an adult in good health.

The chain joins TRBV11-1 to TRBJ2-7, with 8 bases identical to TRBD1. CDR3 length: 11 residues. The germline V gene has CDR1 SGHAT and CDR2 FQDESV (reference sequence). V gave up 3 bases and J gave up 12 bases; unmatched junction bases: 4. The CDR3 DNA is TGTGCCAGCAGCTTTGACAGGGGTTTGTACTTC. This translates into CASSFDRGLYF. The variable domain in full, with the rest retrieved from reference TRBV11-1 and TRBJ2-7, is EAEVAQSPRYKITEKSQAVAFWCDPISGHATLYWYRQILGQGPELLVQFQDESVVDDSQLPKDRFSAERLKGVDSTLKIQPAELGDSAMYLCASSFDRGLYFGPGTRLTVT.

This chain connects TRBV7-9 to TRBJ1-2; a weak D match, TRBD1 (6 bases). This CDR3 has 13 amino acids. V was trimmed by 2 bases and J by 12 bases, leaving 16 bases between them. Germline V gene lookup returns CDR1 SEHNR and CDR2 FQNEAQ (reference sequence). The CDR3 DNA reads as TGTGCCAGCAGCTTATGGCAGGGGTGGGGCCACACCTTC. Translating gives CASSLWQGWGHTF.